The 3 T cell receptor beta chains given below trace back to one sample, sequenced in a study of identical twins (dated by TCRdb to about 2016). Libraries were prepared through 5' RACE. The instrument was an Illumina HiSeq 2000. TCRdb trimmed public reads at Q25 via fastp, called clones via MiXCR and kept in-frame beta chains. CDR3 protein sequences are deduplicated, and each keeps its most common genes and DNA. Here the sample has around 1.7 million distinct CDR3 sequences; around 33% occur a single time. About 0.3% of the sample comes from the top ten. The sequenced sample was cord blood. These receptor sequences come from a newborn girl in good health.

V gene TRBV11-2 combines with J gene TRBJ2-7; maybe TRBD2 (5 bases). From germline, CDR1 is SGHAT and CDR2 FQNNGV. Deletions cut 2 bases from V and 2 bases from J, with 10 bases between. The CDR3 totals 14 residues. CDR3 loop: CASSLSLGAYEQYF. The CDR3 DNA reads TGTGCCAGCAGCTTAAGCCTCGGGGCCTACGAGCAGTACTTC.

The chain is built from TRBV11-2 and TRBJ1-2; D is unclear. The V gene's germline CDR1 is SGHAT and CDR2 FQNNGV. This CDR3 region has 13 residues. V lost 3 bases to trimming and J lost 2 bases, with 7 bases between them. The CDR3 nucleotides are TGTGCCAGCAGCTTTGAACAAAACTATGGCTACACCTTC. It is translated as CASSFEQNYGYTF.

This clonotype was counted only a few times. V gene TRBV20-1 combines with J gene TRBJ2-7, with TRBD1 as a possible D gene (6 bases). Germline lookup yields CDR1 DFQATT and CDR2 SNEGSKA (reference sequence). The V end lost 4 bases, the J end lost 0 bases, and 13 bases lay between the germline ends. The CDR3 sequence is 14 residues long. The CDR3 bases are TGCAGTGCTACGAGACAGGTAATCTCCTACGAGCAGTACTTC. Its translation: CSATRQVISYEQYF.